This TCR beta chain stems from a study of cytomegalovirus exposure and HLA in healthy donors. V gave up 5 bases and J gave up 7 bases; unmatched junction bases: 8. The germline CDR1 and CDR2 sequences are MDHEN and SYDVKM. The CDR3 is made up of 16 amino acids. General study points: A list of 150 or so TCR beta chains associated with cytomegalovirus was given.

The PCR contained 60 Vbeta and 13 Jbeta primers. The table came from immunoSEQ multiplex PCR; TCRdb's copy has only in-frame clones and leaves some out. The sample lists some 150,000 clones; about 64% were seen once. In the case of this clone: Its antigen is unknown.

The V call is TRBV28, the J call TRBJ2-2; 12 bases line up with TRBD2. This clonotype originated in a woman in her fifties or sixties in good health and CMV-seropositive. Specimen: PBMCs. The CDR3 coding sequence is TGTGCCAGCAGTCAGAGACTAGCGGGAGAGATCGGGGAGCTGTTTTTT. Translation: CASSQRLAGEIGELFF.